Presented here are 17 T cell receptor beta chains from one specimen sequenced in a study of CD8+CD57+ T cells in acquired aplastic anemia. Using genomic DNA as the template, TCR beta VDJ and CDR3 profiling was carried out. TCRdb passed the reads through MiXCR, listing each CDR3 protein once. The repertoire consists of some 150,000 distinct CDR3 sequences, with about 64% occurring once and the leading ten covering more than 35%. By flow cytometry, patients selected for sequencing had shown an expansion of CD8+CD57+ cells. The sequenced material came from sorted CD4+, CD8+, or CD8+CD57+ T cells (not recorded which) from PBMCs. These receptors were collected from a human donor with aplastic anemia.

This clonotype was observed a handful of times. The chain employs TRBV20-1 and TRBJ1-6; 7 nucleotides align to TRBD1. V shed 1 base and J 7 bases; nucleotides not matched to a gene: 10. Per the germline V gene, CDR1 is DFQATT and CDR2 is SNEGSKA (reference sequence). This CDR3 comprises 16 residues. This CDR3 reads CSARAPDRAGNSPLHF. The CDR3 DNA reads TGCAGTGCTAGAGCTCCCGACAGGGCGGGGAATTCACCCCTCCACTTT.

The chain joins TRBV4-1 to TRBJ1-2; D ambiguous. The CDR3 spans 16 residues. CDR1 is MGHRA, CDR2 YSYEKL, per germline. Trimming took off 0 bases at V and 1 base at J, with 12 bases between the two ends. Here the CDR3 reads CASSQEKMSGNYGYTF. The CDR3 nucleotides read TGCGCCAGCAGCCAAGAAAAGATGAGTGGTAACTATGGCTACACCTTC.

As regards this clonotype: One end of the junction is discordant with germline, which a read error may explain. The chain employs TRBV5-1 and TRBJ2-7; 7 nucleotides align to TRBD1. The CDR3 is made up of 14 amino acids. Per the germline V gene, CDR1 is SGHRS and CDR2 is YFSETQ. The CDR3, as DNA: TGTGCCAGCAGCTTCACAGGGGTCTCCTACGAGCAGTACTTC. This encodes CASSFTGVSYEQYF.

The J gene is TRBJ2-7, the V gene TRBV24-1, with TRBD1 matching over 8 bases. Germline CDR1 KGHDR, CDR2 SFDVKD. The CDR3 consists of 15 residues. The J segment lost 2 bases and the V segment lost 11 bases, leaving 13 bases of the junction unmatched. CDR3 DNA sequence: TGTGCCAGCAGGAGTAGGACAGGGTCTCCCTACGAGCAGTACTTC. Translation: CASRSRTGSPYEQYF.

The gene calls are TRBV20-1 and TRBJ1-6; D uncertain. Germline CDR1 DFQATT, CDR2 SNEGSKA (reference sequence). Trimming pared 5 bases from V and 8 bases from J, leaving 16 bases between. This CDR3 contains 14 residues. The CDR3 sequence: CSASPRRFDSPLHF. The CDR3 DNA sequence: TGCAGTGCTTCCCCTCGGCGGTTCGATTCACCCCTCCACTTT.

This rearrangement joins TRBV7-9 to TRBJ1-1; perhaps TRBD1 as D (5 bases). V dropped 4 bases and J dropped 3 bases, with 12 bases sitting between them. CDR1 SEHNR and CDR2 FQNEAQ come from the germline V gene (reference sequence). The CDR3 loop spans 14 amino acids. The CDR3 spells CASSYPLGHTEAFF. For the CDR3, the DNA is TGTGCCAGCAGCTACCCCCTGGGGCACACTGAAGCTTTCTTT.

This chain joins TRBV28 and TRBJ2-2, with D maybe TRBD2 (6 bases). CDR3 length: 14 residues. Germline V gene data show CDR1 as MDHEN and CDR2 as SYDVKM. V was trimmed by 10 bases and J by 6 bases, leaving 18 bases between them. Here the CDR3 reads CATKPGAEAGELFF. CDR3 nucleotide sequence: TGTGCCACCAAGCCGGGAGCAGAGGCCGGGGAGCTGTTTTTT.

The chain has TRBV25-1 and TRBJ2-7; TRBD2 agrees at 8 bases. Trimming took 1 base from V and 6 from J; bases not matched to a gene: 8. Germline CDR1 MGHDK, CDR2 SYGVNS. CDR3 length equals 15 residues. The CDR3 is CASSESGSGSSEQYF. CDR3 DNA sequence: TGTGCCAGCAGTGAATCGGGGAGCGGGAGTAGCGAGCAGTACTTC.

This chain joins TRBV20-1 and TRBJ2-3; TRBD1 agrees at 7 bases. This CDR3 has 13 residues. Germline V gene lookup returns CDR1 DFQATT and CDR2 SNEGSKA (reference sequence). The CDR3 region has the DNA TGCAGCGTTGAAGGGGGCGGTGTGGATACGCAGTATTTT. This translates into CSVEGGGVDTQYF.

The J gene is TRBJ2-1, the V gene TRBV2, with D tentatively TRBD2 (5 bases). Trimming took off 7 bases at V and 2 bases at J, with 15 bases between the two ends. In germline, CDR1 is SNHLY, CDR2 FYNNEI. This CDR3 is built from 15 residues. The CDR3, as DNA: TGTGCCAGCACTAGGCTAGCCGAAACCTACAATGAGCAGTTCTTC. As protein: CASTRLAETYNEQFF.

The J gene is TRBJ2-2, the V gene TRBV2, with D tentatively TRBD1 (6 bases). Looked up from germline, CDR1 is SNHLY and CDR2 is FYNNEI. CDR3 length equals 14 residues. V dropped 4 bases and J dropped 5 bases, with 11 bases sitting between them. CDR3 sequence reads: CASSAGTTTGELFF. CDR3 DNA: TGTGCCAGCAGTGCTGGGACAACAACCGGGGAGCTGTTTTTT.

This clonotype was recorded once. The chain has TRBV2 and TRBJ1-4; 9 positions match TRBD1. This CDR3 is 14 amino acids long. J gave up 5 bases and V 6 bases, and 4 bases lay outside the gene matches. CDR1 and CDR2 from the germline V gene are SNHLY and FYNNEI. CDR3: CASRGDRENEKLFF. DNA for the CDR3: TGTGCCAGCAGGGGGGACAGGGAGAATGAAAAACTGTTTTTT.

The rearrangement links TRBV7-9 to TRBJ2-5; 9 bases are shared with TRBD2. The CDR3 totals 16 residues. With V trimmed by 2 bases and J by 0 bases, 4 bases remained unmatched. Germline V gene sequence: CDR1 SEHNR, CDR2 FQNEAQ (reference sequence). DNA for the CDR3: TGTGCCAGCAGCTTACAGACTAGCGGATACCAAGAGACCCAGTACTTC. Amino acids: CASSLQTSGYQETQYF. The whole variable domain, remainder taken from reference TRBV7-9 and TRBJ2-5, is DTGVSQNPRHKITKRGQNVTFRCDPISEHNRLYWYRQTLGQGPEFLTYFQNEAQLEKSRLLSDRFSAERPKGSFSTLEIQRTEQGDSAMYLCASSLQTSGYQETQYFGPGTRLLVL.

The V gene is TRBV7-9, the J gene TRBJ2-7; 11 bases agree with TRBD2. The CDR3 sequence is 16 residues long. V trimming: 1 base; J trimming: 3 bases; junction bases outside the gene matches: 5. In germline, CDR1 is SEHNR, CDR2 FQNEAQ (reference sequence). The CDR3 loop is CASSLEPGLAVYEQYF. The CDR3 DNA sequence: TGTGCCAGCAGCTTAGAACCGGGACTAGCGGTCTACGAGCAGTACTTC.

This chain joins TRBV7-2 and TRBJ2-5; weak D call: TRBD1 (6 bases). This CDR3 comprises 15 residues. The V gene's germline CDR1 is SGHTA and CDR2 FQGNSA. Deletions cut 3 bases from V and 5 bases from J, with 16 bases between. The CDR3 loop reads CASSFHGTPGETQYF. Written as DNA, the CDR3 is TGTGCCAGCAGCTTCCACGGGACACCCGGGGAGACCCAGTACTTC.

The J gene is TRBJ1-6, the V gene TRBV20-1; TRBD1 might be the D (5 bases). The CDR3 runs to 18 residues. CDR1 and CDR2 from the germline V gene are DFQATT and SNEGSKA (reference sequence). The V end lost 0 bases, the J end lost 3 bases, and 18 bases lay between the germline ends. The CDR3 loop is CSAREITGPNLYNSPLHF. The CDR3 DNA reads TGCAGTGCTAGAGAAATAACAGGTCCGAACCTCTATAATTCACCCCTCCACTTT.

This clonotype showed up just once. This chain uses TRBV25-1 with TRBJ2-7; D is ambiguous. Germline V gene lookup returns CDR1 MGHDK and CDR2 SYGVNS. Deletions cut 1 base from V and 2 bases from J, with 12 bases between. The CDR3 is 15 amino acids. In nucleotides, the CDR3 is TGTGCCAGCAGTGAATCGGATAGCTTCCCCTACGAGCAGTACTTC. Translating gives CASSESDSFPYEQYF.